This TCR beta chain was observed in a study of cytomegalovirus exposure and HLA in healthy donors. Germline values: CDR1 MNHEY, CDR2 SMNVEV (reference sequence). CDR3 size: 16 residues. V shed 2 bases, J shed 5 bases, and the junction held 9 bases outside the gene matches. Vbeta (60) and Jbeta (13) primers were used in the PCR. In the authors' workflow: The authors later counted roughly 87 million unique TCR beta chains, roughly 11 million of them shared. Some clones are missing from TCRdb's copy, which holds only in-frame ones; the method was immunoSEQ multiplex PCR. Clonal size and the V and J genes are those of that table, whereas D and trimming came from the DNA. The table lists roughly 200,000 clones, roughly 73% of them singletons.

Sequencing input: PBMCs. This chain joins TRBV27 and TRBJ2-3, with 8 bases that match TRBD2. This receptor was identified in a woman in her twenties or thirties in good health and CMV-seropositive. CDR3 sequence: CASSLVFGRGGDTQYF. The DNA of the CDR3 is TGTGCCAGCAGTTTAGTCTTCGGGAGGGGGGGAGATACGCAGTATTTT.